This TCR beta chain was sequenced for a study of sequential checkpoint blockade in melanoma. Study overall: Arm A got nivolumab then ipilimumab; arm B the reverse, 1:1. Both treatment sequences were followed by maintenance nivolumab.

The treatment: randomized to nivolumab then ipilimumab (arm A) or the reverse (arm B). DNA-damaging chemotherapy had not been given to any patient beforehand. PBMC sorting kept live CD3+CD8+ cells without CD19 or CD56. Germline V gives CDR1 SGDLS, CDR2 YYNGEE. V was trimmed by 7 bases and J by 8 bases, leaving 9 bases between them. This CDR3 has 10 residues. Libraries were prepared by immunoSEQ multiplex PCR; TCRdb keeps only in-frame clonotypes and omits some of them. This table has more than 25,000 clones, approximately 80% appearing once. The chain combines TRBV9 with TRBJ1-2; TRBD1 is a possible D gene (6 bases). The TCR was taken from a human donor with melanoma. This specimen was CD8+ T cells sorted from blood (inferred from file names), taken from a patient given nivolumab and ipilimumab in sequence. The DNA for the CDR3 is TGTGCCAGCGGGGGCGTAGGCTACACCTTC. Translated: CASGGVGYTF.